One and the same sample provided the 7 T cell receptor beta chains below, sequenced in a study of CD8+ T cells in alopecia areata. Extracted RNA was reverse transcribed, and the resulting cDNA served as sequencing template. TCRdb's table, derived via immunoSEQ multiplex PCR, lists solely in-frame clones and lacks some. The data show 150,000 to 200,000 clones, with 50% to 60% seen just once and 14% to 15% held by the top ten. The sequences come from CD4+ T cells sorted from blood, collected at week 0. These receptors came from a human donor with alopecia areata.

This clone was seen a handful of times. The V and J genes are TRBV7-3 and TRBJ2-2, with no clear D. The CDR3 loop spans 12 amino acids. V lost 5 bases and J lost 5, with 6 bases in between. Germline CDR1 reads SGHTA; CDR2 reads FQGTGA. The CDR3 DNA reads as TGTGCCAGCAGCCCCGAAACCGGGGAGCTGTTTTTT. Its protein product is CASSPETGELFF.

This sequence joins TRBV10-3 and TRBJ2-1; 8 bases align to TRBD1. This CDR3 contains 15 residues. Trimming at V came to 6 bases and at J to 6 bases, leaving 10 bases not matched to a gene. The germline CDR1 and CDR2 sequences are ENHRY and SYGVKD. The CDR3 sequence: CAIRKTGALSNEQFF. The CDR3 DNA reads TGTGCCATCAGGAAGACAGGGGCCCTTAGCAATGAGCAGTTCTTC.

This clone was detected only a few times. The chain combines TRBV29-1 with TRBJ2-7; 8 nucleotides match TRBD1. V lost 5 bases and J lost 5; bases outside the gene matches: 5. CDR3 length: 12 amino acids. CDR1 and CDR2 from the germline V gene are SQVTM and ANQGSEA. This CDR3 is CSVRQGSNEQYF. DNA of the CDR3: TGCAGCGTTCGACAGGGGTCTAACGAGCAGTACTTC.

This clone came up many times. J is TRBJ1-5 and V is TRBV5-1; tentative D call: TRBD1 (5 bases). Germline assignment: CDR1 SGHRS and CDR2 YFSETQ. Trimming removed 4 bases from V and 7 bases from J, with 12 bases in between. The CDR3 spans 13 residues. The CDR3 here is CASSEGPGQPQHF. DNA of the CDR3: TGCGCCAGCAGCGAGGGGCCAGGGCAGCCCCAGCATTTT.

The chain uses TRBV29-1 and TRBJ1-5, with a possible D match to TRBD1 (5 bases). Trimming shortened V by 4 bases and J by 2 bases, and 9 bases separated the two germline ends. The germline V gene has CDR1 SQVTM and CDR2 ANQGSEA. This CDR3 is built from 13 residues. The chain's CDR3 is CSVVQDGNQPQHF. In DNA form, the CDR3 reads TGCAGCGTTGTACAGGATGGCAATCAGCCCCAGCATTTT.

The CDR3 loop reads CSVAWGPETEAFF. The CDR3 DNA follows: TGCAGCGTTGCCTGGGGCCCCGAGACTGAAGCTTTCTTT. The chain couples TRBV29-1 to TRBJ1-1, with D perhaps TRBD1 (5 bases). CDR3 size: 13 residues. Germline assignment: CDR1 SQVTM and CDR2 ANQGSEA. Trimming took off 4 bases at V and 5 bases at J, with 14 bases between the two ends.

In this sample, this clone turned up once. Distinct nucleotide sequences in the sample also encode this CDR3. The gene calls are TRBV29-1 and TRBJ2-3; D is perhaps TRBD1 (5 bases). There are 11 residues in the CDR3. The germline V and J ends were trimmed by 7 bases and 3 bases, with 8 bases remaining between them. Germline V CDR1 and CDR2: SQVTM, ANQGSEA. In DNA form, the CDR3 reads TGCAGCGGGGGCACAACAGATACGCAGTATTTT. Its protein product is CSGGTTDTQYF.